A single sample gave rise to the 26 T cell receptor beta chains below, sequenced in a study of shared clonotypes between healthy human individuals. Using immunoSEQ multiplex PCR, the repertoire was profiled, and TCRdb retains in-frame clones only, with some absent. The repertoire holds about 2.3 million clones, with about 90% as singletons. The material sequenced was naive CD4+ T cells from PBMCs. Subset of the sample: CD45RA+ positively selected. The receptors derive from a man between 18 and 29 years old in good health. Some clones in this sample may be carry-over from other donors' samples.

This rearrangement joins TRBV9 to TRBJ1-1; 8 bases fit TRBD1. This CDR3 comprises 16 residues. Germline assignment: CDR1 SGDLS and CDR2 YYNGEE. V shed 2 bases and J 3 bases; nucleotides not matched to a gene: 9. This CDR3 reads CASSVNPTGADTEAFF. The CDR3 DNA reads TGTGCCAGCAGCGTTAACCCGACAGGGGCTGACACTGAAGCTTTCTTT. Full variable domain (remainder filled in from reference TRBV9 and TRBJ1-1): DSGVTQTPKHLITATGQRVTLRCSPRSGDLSVYWYQQSLDQGLQFLIQYYNGEERAKGNILERFSAQQFPDLHSELNLSSLELGDSALYFCASSVNPTGADTEAFFGQGTRLTVV.

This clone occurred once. Written as DNA, the CDR3 is TGCGCCAGCAGCTTTGTGGACAGGGCCTACAATGAGCAGTTCTTC. Protein product: CASSFVDRAYNEQFF. The chain employs TRBV5-1 and TRBJ2-1, with 8 bases identical to TRBD1. The germline V gene has CDR1 SGHRS and CDR2 YFSETQ. CDR3 length: 15 amino acids. J lost 2 bases, V lost 2 bases, and 3 bases had no gene match.

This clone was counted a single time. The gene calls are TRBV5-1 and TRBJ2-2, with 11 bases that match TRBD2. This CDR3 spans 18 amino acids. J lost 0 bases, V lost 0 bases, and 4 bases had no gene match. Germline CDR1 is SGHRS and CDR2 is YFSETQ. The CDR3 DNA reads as TGCGCCAGCAGCTTGGAACTAGCGGGGGCAGCGAACACCGGGGAGCTGTTTTTT. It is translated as CASSLELAGAANTGELFF.

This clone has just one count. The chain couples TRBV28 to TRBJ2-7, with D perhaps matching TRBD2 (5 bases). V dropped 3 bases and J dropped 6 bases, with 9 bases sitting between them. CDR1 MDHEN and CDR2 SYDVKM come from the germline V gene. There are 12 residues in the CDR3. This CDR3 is CASSLPEGEQYF. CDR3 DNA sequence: TGTGCCAGCAGTTTGCCCGAGGGCGAGCAGTACTTC.

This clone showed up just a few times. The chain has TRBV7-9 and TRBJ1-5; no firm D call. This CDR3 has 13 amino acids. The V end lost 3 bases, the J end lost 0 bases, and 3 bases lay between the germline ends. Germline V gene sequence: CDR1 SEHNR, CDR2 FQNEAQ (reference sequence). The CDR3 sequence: CASSFDSNQPQHF. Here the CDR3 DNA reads TGTGCCAGCAGCTTTGATAGCAATCAGCCCCAGCATTTT.

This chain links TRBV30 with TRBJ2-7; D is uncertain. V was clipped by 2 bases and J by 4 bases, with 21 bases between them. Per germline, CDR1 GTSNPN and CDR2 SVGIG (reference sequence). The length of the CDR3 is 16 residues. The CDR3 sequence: CAWSRSAGRMGYEQYF. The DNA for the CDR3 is TGTGCCTGGAGTCGATCCGCAGGACGGATGGGATACGAGCAGTACTTC.

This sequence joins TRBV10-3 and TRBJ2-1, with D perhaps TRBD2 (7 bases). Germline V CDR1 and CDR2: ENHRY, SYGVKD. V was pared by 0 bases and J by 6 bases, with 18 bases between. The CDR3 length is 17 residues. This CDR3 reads CAISESKGGGRGNEQFF. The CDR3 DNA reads TGTGCCATCAGTGAGTCGAAAGGGGGAGGGAGGGGCAATGAGCAGTTCTTC.

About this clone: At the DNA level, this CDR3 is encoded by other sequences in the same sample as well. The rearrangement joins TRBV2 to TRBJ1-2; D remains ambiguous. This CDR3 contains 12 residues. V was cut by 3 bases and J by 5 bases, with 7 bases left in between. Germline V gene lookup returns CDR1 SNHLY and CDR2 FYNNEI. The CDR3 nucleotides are TGTGCCAGCAGTGAGGTCGTTTATGGCTACACCTTC. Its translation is CASSEVVYGYTF. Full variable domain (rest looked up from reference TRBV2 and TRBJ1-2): EPEVTQTPSHQVTQMGQEVILRCVPISNHLYFYWYRQILGQKVEFLVSFYNNEISEKSEIFDDQFSVERPDGSNFTLKIRSTKLEDSAMYFCASSEVVYGYTFGSGTRLTVV.

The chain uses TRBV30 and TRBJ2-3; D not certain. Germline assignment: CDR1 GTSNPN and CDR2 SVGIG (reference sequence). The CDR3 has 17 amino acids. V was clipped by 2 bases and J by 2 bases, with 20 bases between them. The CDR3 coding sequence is TGTGCCTGGAGTTCACCGCGGATGGGCCGATTCACAGATACGCAGTATTTT. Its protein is CAWSSPRMGRFTDTQYF.

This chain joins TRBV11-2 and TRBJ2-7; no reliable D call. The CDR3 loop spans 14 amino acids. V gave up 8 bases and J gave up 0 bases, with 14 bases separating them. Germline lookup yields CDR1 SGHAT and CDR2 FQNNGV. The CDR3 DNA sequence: TGTGCCAGCGGTGCGCGCCCTAGCTCCTACGAGCAGTACTTC. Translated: CASGARPSSYEQYF.

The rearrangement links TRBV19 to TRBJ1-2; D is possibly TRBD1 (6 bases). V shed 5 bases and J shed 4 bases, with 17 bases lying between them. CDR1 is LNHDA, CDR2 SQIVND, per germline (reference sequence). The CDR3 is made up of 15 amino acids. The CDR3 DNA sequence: TGTGCCAGTAGTGCCCGACAGGCCCTCCCCTATGGCTACACCTTC. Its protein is CASSARQALPYGYTF.

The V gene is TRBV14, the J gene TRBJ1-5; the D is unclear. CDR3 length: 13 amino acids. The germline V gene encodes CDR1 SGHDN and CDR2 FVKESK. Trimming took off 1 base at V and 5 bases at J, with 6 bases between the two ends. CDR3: CASSQARDQPQHF. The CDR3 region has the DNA TGTGCCAGCAGCCAAGCAAGGGATCAGCCCCAGCATTTT.

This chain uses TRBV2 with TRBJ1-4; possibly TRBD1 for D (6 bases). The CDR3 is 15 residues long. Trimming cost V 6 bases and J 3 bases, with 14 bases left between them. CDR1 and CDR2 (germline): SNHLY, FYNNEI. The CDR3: CASRNRDSANEKLFF. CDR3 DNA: TGTGCCAGCAGGAACAGGGACTCGGCTAATGAAAAACTGTTTTTT.

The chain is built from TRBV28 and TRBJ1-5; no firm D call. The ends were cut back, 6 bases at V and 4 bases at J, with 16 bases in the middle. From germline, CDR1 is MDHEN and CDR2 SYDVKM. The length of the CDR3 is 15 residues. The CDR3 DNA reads TGTGCCAGCAGCCATACAGCGCGAAGAAATCAGCCCCAGCATTTT. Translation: CASSHTARRNQPQHF.

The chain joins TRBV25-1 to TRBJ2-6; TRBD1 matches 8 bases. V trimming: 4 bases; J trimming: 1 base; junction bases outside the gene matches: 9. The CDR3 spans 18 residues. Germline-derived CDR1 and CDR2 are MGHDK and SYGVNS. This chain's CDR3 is CASSAPPGQASGANVLTF. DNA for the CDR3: TGTGCCAGCAGTGCCCCACCGGGACAGGCGTCTGGGGCCAACGTCCTGACTTTC.

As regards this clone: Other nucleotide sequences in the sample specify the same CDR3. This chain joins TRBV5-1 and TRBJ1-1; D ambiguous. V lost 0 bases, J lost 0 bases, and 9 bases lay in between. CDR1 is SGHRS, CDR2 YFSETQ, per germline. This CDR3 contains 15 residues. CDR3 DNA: TGCGCCAGCAGCTTGGGTGGCGGATTGAACACTGAAGCTTTCTTT. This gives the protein CASSLGGGLNTEAFF.

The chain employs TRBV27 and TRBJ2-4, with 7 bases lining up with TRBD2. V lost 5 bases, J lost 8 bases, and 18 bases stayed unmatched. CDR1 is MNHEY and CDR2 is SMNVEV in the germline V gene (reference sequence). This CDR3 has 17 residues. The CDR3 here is CASSPSAGGGSGHIQYF. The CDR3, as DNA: TGTGCCAGCAGTCCTTCCGCTGGTGGCGGGAGTGGGCACATTCAGTACTTC.

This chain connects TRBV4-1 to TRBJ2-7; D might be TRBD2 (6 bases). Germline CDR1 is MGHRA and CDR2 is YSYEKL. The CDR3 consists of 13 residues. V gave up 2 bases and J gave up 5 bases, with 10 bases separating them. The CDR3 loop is CASSQQTSDEQYF. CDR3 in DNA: TGCGCCAGCAGCCAACAGACTAGTGACGAGCAGTACTTC.

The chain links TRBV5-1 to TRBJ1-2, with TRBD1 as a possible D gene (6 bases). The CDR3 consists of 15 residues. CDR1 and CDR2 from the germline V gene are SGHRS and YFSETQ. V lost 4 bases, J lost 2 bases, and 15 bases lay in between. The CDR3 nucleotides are TGCGCCAGCAGCCTATTAGAGGGGGGCAACTATGGCTACACCTTC. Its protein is CASSLLEGGNYGYTF.

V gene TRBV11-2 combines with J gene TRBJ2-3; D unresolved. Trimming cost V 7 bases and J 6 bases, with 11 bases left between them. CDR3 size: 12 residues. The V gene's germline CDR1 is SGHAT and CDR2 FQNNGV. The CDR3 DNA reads TGTGCCAGCACCGAGCGCCCCGATACGCAGTATTTT. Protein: CASTERPDTQYF.

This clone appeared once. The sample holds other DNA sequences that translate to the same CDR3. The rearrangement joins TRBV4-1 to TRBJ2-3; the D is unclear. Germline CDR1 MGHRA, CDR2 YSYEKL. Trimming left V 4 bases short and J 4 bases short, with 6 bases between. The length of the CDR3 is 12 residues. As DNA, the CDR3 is TGCGCCAGCAGCCCACCCGCAGATACGCAGTATTTT. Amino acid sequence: CASSPPADTQYF.

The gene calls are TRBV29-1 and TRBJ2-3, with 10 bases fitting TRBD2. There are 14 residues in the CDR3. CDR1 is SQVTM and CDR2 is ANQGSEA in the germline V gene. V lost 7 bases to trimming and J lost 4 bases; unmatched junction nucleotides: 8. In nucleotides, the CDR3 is TGCAGCGCTTCGGGTAGCGGGGGGTCAGATACGCAGTATTTT. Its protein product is CSASGSGGSDTQYF.

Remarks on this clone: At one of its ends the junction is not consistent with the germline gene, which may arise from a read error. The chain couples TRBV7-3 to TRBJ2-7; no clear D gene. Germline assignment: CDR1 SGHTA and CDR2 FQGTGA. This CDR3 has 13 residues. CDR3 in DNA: TGTGCCAGCAGCTTAAATCAAAAAACGGCTCAAACGTTC. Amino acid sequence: CASSLNQKTAQTF. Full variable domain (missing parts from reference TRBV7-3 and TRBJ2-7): GAGVSQTPSNKVTEKGKYVELRCDPISGHTALYWYRQSLGQGPEFLIYFQGTGAADDSGLPNDRFFAVRPEGSVSTLKIQRTERGDSAVYLCASSLNQKTAQTFGPGTRLTVT.

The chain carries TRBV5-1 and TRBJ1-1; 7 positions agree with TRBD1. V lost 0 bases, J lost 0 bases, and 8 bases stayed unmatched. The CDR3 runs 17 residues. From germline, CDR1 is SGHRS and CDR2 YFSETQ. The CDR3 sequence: CASSLVRDSQMNTEAFF. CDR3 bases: TGCGCCAGCAGCTTGGTTCGGGACAGTCAAATGAACACTGAAGCTTTCTTT.

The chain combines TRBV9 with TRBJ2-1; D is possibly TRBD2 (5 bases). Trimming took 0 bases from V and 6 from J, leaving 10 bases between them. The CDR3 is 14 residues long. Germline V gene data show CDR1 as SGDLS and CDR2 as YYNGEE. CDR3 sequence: CASSVATTSNEQFF. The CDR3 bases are TGTGCCAGCAGCGTAGCTACCACTAGCAATGAGCAGTTCTTC.

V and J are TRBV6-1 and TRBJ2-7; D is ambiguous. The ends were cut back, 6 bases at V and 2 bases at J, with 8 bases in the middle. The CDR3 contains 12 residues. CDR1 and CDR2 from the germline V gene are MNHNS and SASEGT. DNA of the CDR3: TGTGCCAGCAGGACTGAACCCTACGAGCAGTACTTC. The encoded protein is CASRTEPYEQYF.